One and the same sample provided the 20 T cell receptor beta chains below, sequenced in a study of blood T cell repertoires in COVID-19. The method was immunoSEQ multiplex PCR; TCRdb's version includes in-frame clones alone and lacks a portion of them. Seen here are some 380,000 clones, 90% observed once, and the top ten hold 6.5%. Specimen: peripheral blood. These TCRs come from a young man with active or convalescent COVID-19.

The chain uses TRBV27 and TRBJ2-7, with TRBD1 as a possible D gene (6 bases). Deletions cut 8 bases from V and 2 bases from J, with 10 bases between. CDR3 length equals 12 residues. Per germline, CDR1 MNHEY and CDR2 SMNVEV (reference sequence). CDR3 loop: CASGWGPYEQYF. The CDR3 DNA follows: TGTGCCAGCGGCTGGGGGCCCTACGAGCAGTACTTC.

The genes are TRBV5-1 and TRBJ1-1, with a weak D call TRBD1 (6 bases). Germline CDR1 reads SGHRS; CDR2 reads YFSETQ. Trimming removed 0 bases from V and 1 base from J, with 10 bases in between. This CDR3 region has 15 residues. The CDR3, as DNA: TGCGCCAGCAGCTTGGAAGGCAGGGGGAACACTGAAGCTTTCTTT. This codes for CASSLEGRGNTEAFF.

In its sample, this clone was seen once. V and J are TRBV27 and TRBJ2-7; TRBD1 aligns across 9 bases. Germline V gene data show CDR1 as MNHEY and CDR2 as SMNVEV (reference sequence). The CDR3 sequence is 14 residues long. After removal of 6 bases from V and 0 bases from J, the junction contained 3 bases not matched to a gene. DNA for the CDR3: TGTGCCAGCAGCTGGGACAGGGACTCCTACGAGCAGTACTTC. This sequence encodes CASSWDRDSYEQYF.

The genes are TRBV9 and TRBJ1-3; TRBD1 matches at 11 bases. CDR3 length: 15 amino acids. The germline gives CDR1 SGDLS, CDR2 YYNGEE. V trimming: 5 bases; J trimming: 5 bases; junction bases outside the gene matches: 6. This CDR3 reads CASRPGTGGRNTIYF. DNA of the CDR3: TGTGCCAGCAGACCTGGGACAGGGGGGAGAAACACCATATATTTT.

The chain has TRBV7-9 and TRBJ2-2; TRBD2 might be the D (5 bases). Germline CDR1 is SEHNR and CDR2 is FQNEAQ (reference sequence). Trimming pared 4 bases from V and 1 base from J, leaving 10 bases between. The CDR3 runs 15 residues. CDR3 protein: CASSSPGKNTGELFF. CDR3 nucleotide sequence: TGTGCCAGCAGCTCCCCCGGGAAGAACACCGGGGAGCTGTTTTTT.

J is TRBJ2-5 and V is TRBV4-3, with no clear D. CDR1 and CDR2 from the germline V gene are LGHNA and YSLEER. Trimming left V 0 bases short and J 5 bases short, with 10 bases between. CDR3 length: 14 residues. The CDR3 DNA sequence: TGCGCCAGCAGCCAAGAGGTCCTAGAGGAGACCCAGTACTTC. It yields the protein CASSQEVLEETQYF.

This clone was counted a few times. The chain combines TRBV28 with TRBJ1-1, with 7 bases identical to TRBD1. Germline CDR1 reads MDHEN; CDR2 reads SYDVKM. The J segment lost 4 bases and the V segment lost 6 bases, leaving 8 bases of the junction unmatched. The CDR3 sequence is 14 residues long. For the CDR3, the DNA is TGTGCCAGCAGGGTGACAGGGTGGGTCACTGAAGCTTTCTTT. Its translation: CASRVTGWVTEAFF. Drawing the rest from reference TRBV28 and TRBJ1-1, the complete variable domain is DVKVTQSSRYLVKRTGEKVFLECVQDMDHENMFWYRQDPGLGLRLIYFSYDVKMKEKGDIPEGYSVSREKKERFSLILESASTNQTSMYLCASRVTGWVTEAFFGQGTRLTVV.

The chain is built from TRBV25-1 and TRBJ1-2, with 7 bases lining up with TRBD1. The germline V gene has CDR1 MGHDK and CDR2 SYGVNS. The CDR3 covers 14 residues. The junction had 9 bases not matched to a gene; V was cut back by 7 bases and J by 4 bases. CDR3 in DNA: TGTGCCAGCACTGACAACCAGGGGGGCTATGGCTACACCTTC. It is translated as CASTDNQGGYGYTF.

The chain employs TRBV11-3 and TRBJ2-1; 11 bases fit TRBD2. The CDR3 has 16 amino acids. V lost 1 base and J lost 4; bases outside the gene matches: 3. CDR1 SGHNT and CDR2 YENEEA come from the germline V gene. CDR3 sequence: CASSLVAGGTYNEQFF. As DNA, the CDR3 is TGTGCCAGCAGCTTAGTAGCGGGAGGGACGTACAATGAGCAGTTCTTC.

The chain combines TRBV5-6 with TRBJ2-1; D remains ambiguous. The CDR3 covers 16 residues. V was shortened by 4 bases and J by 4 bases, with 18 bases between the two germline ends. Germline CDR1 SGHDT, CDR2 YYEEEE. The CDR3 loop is CASSEELNSPYNEQFF. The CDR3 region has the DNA TGTGCCAGCAGCGAGGAACTCAACTCCCCATACAATGAGCAGTTCTTC.

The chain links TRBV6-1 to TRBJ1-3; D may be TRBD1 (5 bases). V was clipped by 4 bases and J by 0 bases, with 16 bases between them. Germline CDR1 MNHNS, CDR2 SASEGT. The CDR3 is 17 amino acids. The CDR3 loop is CASSARQMHYSGNTIYF. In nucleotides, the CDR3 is TGTGCCAGCAGTGCCAGACAGATGCACTACTCTGGAAACACCATATATTTT.

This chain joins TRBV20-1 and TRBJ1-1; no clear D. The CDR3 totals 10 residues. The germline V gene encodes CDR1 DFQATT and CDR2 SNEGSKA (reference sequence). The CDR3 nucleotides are TGCACCCGCTGGCCCCCGGGAGCTTTCTTT. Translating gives CTRWPPGAFF.

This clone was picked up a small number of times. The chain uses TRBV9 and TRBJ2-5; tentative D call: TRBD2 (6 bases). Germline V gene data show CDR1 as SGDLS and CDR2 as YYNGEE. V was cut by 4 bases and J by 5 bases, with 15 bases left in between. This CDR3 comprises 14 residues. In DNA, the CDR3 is TGTGCCAGCAGCCCGGGAGTACGCGCCGAGACCCAGTACTTC. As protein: CASSPGVRAETQYF.

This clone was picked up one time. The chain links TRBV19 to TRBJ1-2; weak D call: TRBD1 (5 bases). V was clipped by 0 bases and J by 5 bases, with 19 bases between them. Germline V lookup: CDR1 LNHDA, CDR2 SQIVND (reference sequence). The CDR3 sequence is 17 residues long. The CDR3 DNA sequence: TGTGCCAGTAGTATAGAGGGCAGCTTGGGGCGGATTTATGGCTACACCTTC. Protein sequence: CASSIEGSLGRIYGYTF.

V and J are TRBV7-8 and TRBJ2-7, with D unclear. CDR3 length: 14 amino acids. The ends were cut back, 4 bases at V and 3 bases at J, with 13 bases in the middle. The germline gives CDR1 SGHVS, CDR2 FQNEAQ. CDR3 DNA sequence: TGTGCCAGCAGCTCCGCCCTATCCGTCTACGAGCAGTACTTC. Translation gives CASSSALSVYEQYF.

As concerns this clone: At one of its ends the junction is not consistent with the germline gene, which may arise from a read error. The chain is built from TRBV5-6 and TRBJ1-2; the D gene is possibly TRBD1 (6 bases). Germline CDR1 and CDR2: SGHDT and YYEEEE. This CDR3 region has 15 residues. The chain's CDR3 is CASSLGGVLDYGHTF. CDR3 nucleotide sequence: TGTGCCAGCAGCTTAGGGGGGGTTTTGGACTATGGCCACACCTTC.

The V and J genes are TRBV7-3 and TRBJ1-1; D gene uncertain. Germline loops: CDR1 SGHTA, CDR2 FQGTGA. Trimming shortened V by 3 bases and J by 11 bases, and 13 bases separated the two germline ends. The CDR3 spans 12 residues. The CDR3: CASSLGFGRAFF. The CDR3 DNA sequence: TGTGCCAGCAGCTTGGGGTTTGGGAGGGCTTTCTTT.

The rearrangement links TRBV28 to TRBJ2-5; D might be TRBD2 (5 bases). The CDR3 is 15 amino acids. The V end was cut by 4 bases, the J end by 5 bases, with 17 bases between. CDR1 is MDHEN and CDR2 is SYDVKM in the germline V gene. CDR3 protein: CASSYSGKGRETQYF. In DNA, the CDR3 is TGTGCCAGCAGTTACTCGGGAAAGGGCCGGGAGACCCAGTACTTC.

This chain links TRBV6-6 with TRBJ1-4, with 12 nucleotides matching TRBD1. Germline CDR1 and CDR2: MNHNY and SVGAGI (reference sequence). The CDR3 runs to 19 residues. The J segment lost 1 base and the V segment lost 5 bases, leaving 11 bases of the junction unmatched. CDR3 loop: CASSPGQGARVGTNEKLFF. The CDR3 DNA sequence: TGTGCCAGCAGTCCGGGACAGGGGGCGCGAGTTGGAACTAATGAAAAACTGTTTTTT.

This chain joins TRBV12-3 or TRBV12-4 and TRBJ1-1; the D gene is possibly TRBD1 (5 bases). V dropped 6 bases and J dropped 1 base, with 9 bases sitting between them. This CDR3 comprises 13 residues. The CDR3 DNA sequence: TGTGCCAGCAGGGGGCCTCGGAACACTGAAGCTTTCTTT. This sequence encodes CASRGPRNTEAFF.